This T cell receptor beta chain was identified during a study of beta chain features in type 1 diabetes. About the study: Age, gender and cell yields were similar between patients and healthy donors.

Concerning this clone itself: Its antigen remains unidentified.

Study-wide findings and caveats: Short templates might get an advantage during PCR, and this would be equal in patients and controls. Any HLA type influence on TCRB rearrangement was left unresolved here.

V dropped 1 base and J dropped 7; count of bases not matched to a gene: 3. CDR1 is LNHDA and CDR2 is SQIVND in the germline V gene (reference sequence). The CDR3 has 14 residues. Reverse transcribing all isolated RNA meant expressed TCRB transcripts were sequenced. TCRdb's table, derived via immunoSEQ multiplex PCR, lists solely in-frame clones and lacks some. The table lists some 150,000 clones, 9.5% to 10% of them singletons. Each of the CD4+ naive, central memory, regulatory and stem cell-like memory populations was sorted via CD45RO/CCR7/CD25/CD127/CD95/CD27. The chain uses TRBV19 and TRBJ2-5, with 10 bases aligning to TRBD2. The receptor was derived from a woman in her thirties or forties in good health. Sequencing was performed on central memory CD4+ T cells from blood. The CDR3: CASSIGWTSGTQYF. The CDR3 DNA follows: TGTGCCAGTAGTATAGGTTGGACTAGCGGGACCCAGTACTTC.